The 11 T cell receptor beta chains in this list originate from one sample, sequenced in a study of CD8 T cells in ankylosing spondylitis. TCRdb independently ran MiXCR on the 5' RACE reads; one entry per CDR3 protein. The sample holds about 220,000 distinct CDR3 sequences; 20% to 30% are singletons and the top ten take approximately 6.6%. What was sequenced was blood, either unsorted or a sorted T cell fraction (not recorded which). These receptors all stem from a male donor with ankylosing spondylitis or in good health (not recorded which).

This clonotype turned up a few times. This chain's CDR3 is CATCLNPRQGGLSKNIQYF. CDR3 sequence (DNA): TGTGCCACCTGCCTCAATCCCCGACAGGGGGGGTTGAGCAAAAACATTCAGTACTTC. The chain employs TRBV3-1 and TRBJ2-4; 9 bases fit TRBD1. Per the germline V gene, CDR1 is LGHDT and CDR2 is YNNKEL (reference sequence). The CDR3 has 19 residues. With V trimmed by 10 bases and J by 3 bases, 22 bases remained unmatched. Drawing the rest from reference TRBV3-1 and TRBJ2-4, the complete variable domain is DTAVSQTPKYLVTQMGNDKSIKCEQNLGHDTMYWYKQDSKKFLKIMFSYNNKELIINETVPNRFSPKSPDKAHLNLHINSLELGDSAVYFCATCLNPRQGGLSKNIQYFGAGTRLSVL.

In its sample, this clonotype was seen many times. The chain uses TRBV20-1 and TRBJ1-5, with D perhaps matching TRBD1 (5 bases). The CDR3 spans 18 residues. Trimming removed 1 base from V and 2 bases from J, with 21 bases in between. Looked up from germline, CDR1 is DFQATT and CDR2 is SNEGSKA (reference sequence). The CDR3 loop reads CSARGSVGGPRGNQPQHF. The CDR3 nucleotides are TGCAGTGCTAGAGGCTCGGTTGGGGGACCCAGGGGCAATCAGCCCCAGCATTTT.

This clonotype was recorded many times. The chain joins TRBV10-3 to TRBJ2-3; 8 bases fit TRBD2. Trimming cost V 11 bases and J 1 base; bases outside gene matches: 5. The CDR3 has 13 amino acids. Germline loops: CDR1 ENHRY, CDR2 SYGVKD. The CDR3: CACALAGTDTQYF. DNA of the CDR3: TGTGCCTGTGCACTAGCGGGCACAGATACGCAGTATTTT.

This clonotype was seen at least ten times. The chain has TRBV7-2 and TRBJ2-7, with a possible D match to TRBD1 (5 bases). Germline V lookup: CDR1 SGHTA, CDR2 FQGNSA. CDR3 size: 14 residues. V gave up 3 bases and J gave up 3 bases, with 12 bases separating them. The CDR3 spells CASSFQKGIYEQYF. CDR3 DNA sequence: TGTGCCAGCAGCTTTCAAAAGGGGATCTACGAGCAGTACTTC.

This clonotype has a count of ten or more. The rearrangement uses TRBV9 and TRBJ2-1; D call uncertain. Germline CDR1 reads SGDLS; CDR2 reads YYNGEE. This CDR3 is 15 amino acids long. V dropped 0 bases and J dropped 1 base, with 8 bases sitting between them. CDR3 nucleotide sequence: TGTGCCAGCAGCGTAGAGGGAAGATCCTACAATGAGCAGTTCTTC. It encodes CASSVEGRSYNEQFF.

The chain is built from TRBV20-1 and TRBJ2-3; the D gene is possibly TRBD2 (6 bases). Germline CDR1 reads DFQATT; CDR2 reads SNEGSKA (reference sequence). The CDR3 has 14 residues. V dropped 1 base and J dropped 2 bases, with 10 bases sitting between them. The CDR3 loop reads CSARGARDTDTQYF. CDR3 in DNA: TGCAGTGCTAGAGGTGCGCGGGACACAGATACGCAGTATTTT.

CDR3 residues: CASSQEGGSGVGTGELFF. The CDR3 nucleotides are TGTGCCAGCAGCCAAGAGGGGGGGTCAGGGGTTGGTACCGGGGAGCTGTTTTTT. This chain links TRBV4-2 with TRBJ2-2; D is perhaps TRBD2 (7 bases). The CDR3 runs 18 residues. CDR1 is LGHNA and CDR2 is YNFKEQ in the germline V gene. Trimming pared 0 bases from V and 5 bases from J, leaving 19 bases between.

This clonotype appeared many times. V and J are TRBV9 and TRBJ1-2; tentatively, D is TRBD1 (6 bases). The CDR3 runs to 15 residues. CDR1 and CDR2 (germline): SGDLS, YYNGEE. Trimming pared 0 bases from V and 4 bases from J, leaving 13 bases between. DNA for the CDR3: TGTGCCAGCAGCGTAGGGGTAGGACAGACCTATGGCTACACCTTC. Amino acids: CASSVGVGQTYGYTF.

Comments on this clonotype: A read error likely explains this, since a far larger clone differs by one base. The chain carries TRBV12-3 or TRBV12-4 and TRBJ1-5; D may be TRBD1 (6 bases). V was cut by 5 bases and J by 5 bases, with 13 bases left in between. The CDR3 contains 14 residues. CDR3 loop: CASSLGGSDQPQHF. DNA of the CDR3: TGTGCCAGCAGTCTAGGGGGAAGCGATCAGCCCCAGCATTTT.

This sequence joins TRBV6-5 and TRBJ1-4; possibly TRBD1 for D (5 bases). The CDR3 extends over 15 amino acids. Per the germline V gene, CDR1 is MNHEY and CDR2 is SVGAGI. Trimming took off 1 base at V and 8 bases at J, with 14 bases between the two ends. This CDR3 reads CASSYWGGLSEKLFF. The CDR3 nucleotides are TGTGCCAGCAGTTACTGGGGGGGGTTATCCGAAAAACTGTTTTTT.

With respect to this clonotype: This may stem from a read error, because a much larger clone lies one nucleotide away. V usage is TRBV2 and J usage is TRBJ2-1, with D unresolved. The length of the CDR3 is 17 residues. In germline, CDR1 is SNHLY, CDR2 FYNNEI. CDR3 DNA sequence: TGTGCCATCAGTTTAGGTCTCGGCAGCCTCTCCTACAATGAGCAGTTCTTC. Translation gives CAISLGLGSLSYNEQFF.